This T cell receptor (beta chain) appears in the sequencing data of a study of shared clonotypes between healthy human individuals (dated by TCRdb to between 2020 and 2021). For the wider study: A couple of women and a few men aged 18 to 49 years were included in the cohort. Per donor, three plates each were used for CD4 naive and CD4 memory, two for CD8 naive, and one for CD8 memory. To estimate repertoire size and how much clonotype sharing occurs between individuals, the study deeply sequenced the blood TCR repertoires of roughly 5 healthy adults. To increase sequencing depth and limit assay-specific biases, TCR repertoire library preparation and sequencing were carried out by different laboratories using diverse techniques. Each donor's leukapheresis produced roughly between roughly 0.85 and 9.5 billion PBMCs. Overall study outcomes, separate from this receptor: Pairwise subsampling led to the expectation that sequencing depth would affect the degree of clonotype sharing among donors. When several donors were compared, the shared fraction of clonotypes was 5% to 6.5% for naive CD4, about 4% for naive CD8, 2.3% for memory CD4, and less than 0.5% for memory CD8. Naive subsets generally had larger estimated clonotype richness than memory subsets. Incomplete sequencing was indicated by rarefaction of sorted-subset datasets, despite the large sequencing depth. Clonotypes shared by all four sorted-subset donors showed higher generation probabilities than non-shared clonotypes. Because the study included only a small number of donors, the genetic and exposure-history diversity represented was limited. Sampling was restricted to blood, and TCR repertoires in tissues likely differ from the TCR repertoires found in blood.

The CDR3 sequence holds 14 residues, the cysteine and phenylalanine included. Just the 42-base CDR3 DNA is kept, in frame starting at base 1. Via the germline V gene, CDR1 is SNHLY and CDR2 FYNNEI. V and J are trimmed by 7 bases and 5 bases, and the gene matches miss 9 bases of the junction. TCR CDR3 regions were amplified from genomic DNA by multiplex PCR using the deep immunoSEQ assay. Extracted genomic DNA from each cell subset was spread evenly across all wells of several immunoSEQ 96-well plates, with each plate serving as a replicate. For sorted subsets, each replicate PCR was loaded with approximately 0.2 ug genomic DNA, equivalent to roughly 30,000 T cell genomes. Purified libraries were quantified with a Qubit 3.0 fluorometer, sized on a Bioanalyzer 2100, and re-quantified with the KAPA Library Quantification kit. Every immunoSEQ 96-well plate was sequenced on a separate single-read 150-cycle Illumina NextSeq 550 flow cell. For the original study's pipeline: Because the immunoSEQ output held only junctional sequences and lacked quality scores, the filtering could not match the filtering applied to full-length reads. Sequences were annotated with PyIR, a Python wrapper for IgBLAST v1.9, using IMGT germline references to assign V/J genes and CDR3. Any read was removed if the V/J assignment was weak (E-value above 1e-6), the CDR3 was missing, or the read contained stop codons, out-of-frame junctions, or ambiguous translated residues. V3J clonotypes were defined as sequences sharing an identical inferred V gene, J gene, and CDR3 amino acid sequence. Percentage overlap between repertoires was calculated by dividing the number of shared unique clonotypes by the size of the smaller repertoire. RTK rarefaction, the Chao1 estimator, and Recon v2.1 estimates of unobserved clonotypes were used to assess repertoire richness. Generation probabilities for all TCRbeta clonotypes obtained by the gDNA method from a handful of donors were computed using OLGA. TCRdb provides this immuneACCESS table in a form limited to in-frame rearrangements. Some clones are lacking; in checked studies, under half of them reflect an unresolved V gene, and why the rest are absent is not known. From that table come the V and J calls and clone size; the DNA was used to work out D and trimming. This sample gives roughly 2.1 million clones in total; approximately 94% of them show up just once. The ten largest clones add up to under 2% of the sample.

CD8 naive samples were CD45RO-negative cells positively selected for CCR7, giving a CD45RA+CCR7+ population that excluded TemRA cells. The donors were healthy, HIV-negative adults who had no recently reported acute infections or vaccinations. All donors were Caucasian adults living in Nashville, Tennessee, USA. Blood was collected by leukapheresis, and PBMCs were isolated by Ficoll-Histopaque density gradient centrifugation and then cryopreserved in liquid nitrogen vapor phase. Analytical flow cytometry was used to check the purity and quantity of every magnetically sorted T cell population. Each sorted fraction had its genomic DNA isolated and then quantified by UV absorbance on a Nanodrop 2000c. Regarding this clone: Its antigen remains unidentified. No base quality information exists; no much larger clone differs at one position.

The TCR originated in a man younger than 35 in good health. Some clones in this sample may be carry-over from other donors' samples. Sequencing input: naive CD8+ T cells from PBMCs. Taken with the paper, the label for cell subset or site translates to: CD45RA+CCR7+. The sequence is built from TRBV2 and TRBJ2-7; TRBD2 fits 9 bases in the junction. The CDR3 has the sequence CASTSEEREDEQYF. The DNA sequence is TGTGCCAGCACCTCGGAAGAGCGGGAGGACGAGCAGTACTTC.